This T cell receptor beta chain emerged from a study of cytomegalovirus exposure and HLA in healthy donors. Points from the study as a whole: When analyzed later, a missense DCLRE1C variant was found to be linked to TCR beta V- and J-gene trimming.

Trimming cost V 5 bases and J 2 bases; bases outside gene matches: 1. Germline V gene sequence: CDR1 SGHTA, CDR2 FQGNSA. This CDR3 is built from 14 residues. Both 60 Vbeta primers and 13 Jbeta primers went into the PCR. Generated by immunoSEQ multiplex PCR, the TCRdb table keeps only in-frame clones and is missing some. The profile covers approximately 70,000 clones, with roughly 72% appearing a single time and 5.5% to 7% taken by the ten largest. Worth noting for this clone: The antigen remains unidentified.

The source is a man between 50 and 59 years old in good health and CMV-seronegative. The sample taken for sequencing was PBMCs. The V call is TRBV7-2, the J call TRBJ1-5, with 9 bases lining up with TRBD1. The CDR3 region is CASSRQGGNQPQHF. In nucleotides, the CDR3 is TGTGCCAGCAGCCGACAGGGGGGCAATCAGCCCCAGCATTTT.